Following are 21 T cell receptor beta chains from one sample sequenced in a study of shared clonotypes between healthy human individuals. Profiling relied on immunoSEQ multiplex PCR, and the TCRdb table lists in-frame clones only, not all of them. The table records about 470,000 clones, about four fifths of them present only once. The sample comprised PBMCs. Source of these receptors: a woman in her thirties or forties in good health. Some clones in this sample may be carry-over from other donors' samples.

The V gene is TRBV30, the J gene TRBJ1-6; 7 positions match TRBD1. The CDR3 runs to 14 residues. From germline, CDR1 is GTSNPN and CDR2 SVGIG (reference sequence). With 0 bases clipped from V and 7 bases from J, the junction kept 3 bases outside the gene matches. The CDR3 loop is CAWSVPDRNSPLHF. CDR3 coding DNA: TGTGCCTGGAGTGTACCGGACAGGAATTCACCCCTCCACTTT.

The chain recombines TRBV9 with TRBJ2-1, with D tentatively TRBD1 or TRBD2 (5 bases each). V lost 4 bases and J lost 4, with 15 bases in between. This CDR3 is built from 15 residues. In germline, CDR1 is SGDLS, CDR2 YYNGEE. Written as DNA, the CDR3 is TGTGCCAGCAGCCCCTACGGGGCCCAGTACAATGAGCAGTTCTTC. It yields the protein CASSPYGAQYNEQFF.

This chain's CDR3 is CASSLYTRGRAGETQYF. The CDR3 nucleotides read TGTGCCAGCAGCTTATATACGAGGGGGCGAGCGGGAGAGACCCAGTACTTC. This rearrangement joins TRBV7-8 to TRBJ2-5, with D possibly being TRBD1 (7 bases). Trimming removed 2 bases from V and 4 bases from J, with 20 bases in between. Germline values: CDR1 SGHVS, CDR2 FQNEAQ. The CDR3 length is 17 residues. Full variable domain (missing parts from reference TRBV7-8 and TRBJ2-5): GAGVSQSPRYKVAKRGQDVALRCDPISGHVSLFWYQQALGQGPEFLTYFQNEAQLDKSGLPSDRFFAERPEGSVSTLKIQRTQQEDSAVYLCASSLYTRGRAGETQYFGPGTRLLVL.

The rearrangement uses TRBV28 and TRBJ2-5; possibly TRBD1 or TRBD2 for D (5 bases each). The J call is uncertain, as TRBJ2-7 better fits the DNA end. Germline V lookup: CDR1 MDHEN, CDR2 SYDVKM. The CDR3 sequence is 14 residues long. The CDR3 reads CASRGEGESYEQYF. The CDR3 coding sequence is TGTGCCAGCAGGGGGGAAGGGGAGTCCTACGAGCAGTACTTC.

This clone was counted between two and nine times. The chain carries TRBV10-3 and TRBJ2-7; TRBD1 or TRBD2 may be the D gene (5 bases each). This CDR3 is 18 amino acids long. Germline CDR1 ENHRY, CDR2 SYGVKD. The V end lost 0 bases, the J end lost 6 bases, and 24 bases lay between the germline ends. The CDR3 nucleotides are TGTGCCATCAGTGAGTCGCGTGGGACCCTGGGCCTCTACGGCGAGCAGTACTTC. This gives the protein CAISESRGTLGLYGEQYF.

This chain joins TRBV19 and TRBJ1-1; weak D call: TRBD1 (5 bases). The germline CDR1 and CDR2 sequences are LNHDA and SQIVND (reference sequence). The V gene lost 1 base and the J gene lost 2 bases, with 14 bases spanning the gap. The length of the CDR3 is 16 residues. CDR3 region: CASSIVPGGGNTEAFF. The DNA for the CDR3 is TGTGCCAGTAGTATAGTCCCGGGCGGGGGAAACACTGAAGCTTTCTTT.

The chain joins TRBV7-3 to TRBJ2-2; 10 bases match TRBD1. The CDR3 is made up of 16 amino acids. Germline V lookup: CDR1 SGHTA, CDR2 FQGTGA. V gave up 2 bases and J gave up 1 base; unmatched junction bases: 1. CDR3 in DNA: TGTGCCAGCAGCTTAGGACAGGGGGAGAACACCGGGGAGCTGTTTTTT. It is translated as CASSLGQGENTGELFF.

V is TRBV2 and J is TRBJ2-1; no definite D call. Germline values: CDR1 SNHLY, CDR2 FYNNEI. Trimming left V 9 bases short and J 5 bases short, with 17 bases between. The CDR3 is 14 residues long. DNA for the CDR3: TGTGCCAGGACACCCCCCCATTTGGACAATGAGCAGTTCTTC. It codes for CARTPPHLDNEQFF. The variable domain in full, with the rest retrieved from reference TRBV2 and TRBJ2-1, is EPEVTQTPSHQVTQMGQEVILRCVPISNHLYFYWYRQILGQKVEFLVSFYNNEISEKSEIFDDQFSVERPDGSNFTLKIRSTKLEDSAMYFCARTPPHLDNEQFFGPGTRLTVL.

V gene TRBV28 combines with J gene TRBJ2-4; 7 nucleotides line up with TRBD2. Per the germline V gene, CDR1 is MDHEN and CDR2 is SYDVKM. With V trimmed by 6 bases and J by 0 bases, 8 bases remained unmatched. The CDR3 loop spans 16 amino acids. In DNA, the CDR3 is TGTGCCAGCAGCAAACCCGGACTAGTAGCCAAAAACATTCAGTACTTC. Its translation: CASSKPGLVAKNIQYF.

V is TRBV28 and J is TRBJ1-2, with 9 bases fitting TRBD1. CDR3 size: 13 residues. Germline-derived CDR1 and CDR2 are MDHEN and SYDVKM. V shed 6 bases and J 4 bases; nucleotides not matched to a gene: 3. The CDR3 loop is CASRGTGIYGYTF. CDR3 sequence (DNA): TGTGCCAGCAGGGGGACAGGGATCTATGGCTACACCTTC.

J is TRBJ1-2 and V is TRBV19, with unresolved D. Germline assignment: CDR1 LNHDA and CDR2 SQIVND (reference sequence). This CDR3 is 14 amino acids long. V lost 7 bases, J lost 2 bases, and 14 bases lay in between. The CDR3 sequence is CASTGRGRNYGYTF. In DNA form, the CDR3 reads TGTGCCAGTACCGGGCGCGGAAGGAACTATGGCTACACCTTC.

The rearrangement uses TRBV28 and TRBJ2-7, with a tentative D call TRBD2 (7 bases). Trimming removed 1 base from V and 4 bases from J, with 17 bases in between. The CDR3 is made up of 16 amino acids. CDR1 and CDR2 (germline): MDHEN, SYDVKM. Written as DNA, the CDR3 is TGTGCCAGCAGTTTATTTTTGGGCGGGGGCAGTTACGAGCAGTACTTC. It codes for CASSLFLGGGSYEQYF. Together with reference TRBV28 and TRBJ2-7, the CDR3 gives the full variable domain: DVKVTQSSRYLVKRTGEKVFLECVQDMDHENMFWYRQDPGLGLRLIYFSYDVKMKEKGDIPEGYSVSREKKERFSLILESASTNQTSMYLCASSLFLGGGSYEQYFGPGTRLTVT.

The chain carries TRBV7-2 and TRBJ2-7; no clear D gene. Deletions cut 5 bases from V and 1 base from J, with 6 bases between. Germline V lookup: CDR1 SGHTA, CDR2 FQGNSA. The CDR3 is made up of 12 amino acids. The CDR3 loop reads CASSPPSYEQYF. CDR3 bases: TGTGCCAGCAGCCCCCCTTCCTACGAGCAGTACTTC.

This clone is a singleton in its sample. CDR3 sequence: CASSITGDYEQYF. The CDR3 DNA reads as TGTGCCAGCAGCATCACAGGGGACTACGAGCAGTACTTC. The chain has TRBV11-2 and TRBJ2-7; 7 bases agree with TRBD1. From germline, CDR1 is SGHAT and CDR2 FQNNGV. Unmatched junction bases numbered 4, after V lost 5 bases and J lost 3 bases. The CDR3 is 13 residues long. The full variable domain, rest sourced from reference TRBV11-2 and TRBJ2-7, is EAGVAQSPRYKIIEKRQSVAFWCNPISGHATLYWYQQILGQGPKLLIQFQNNGVVDDSQLPKDRFSAERLKGVDSTLKIQPAKLEDSAVYLCASSITGDYEQYFGPGTRLTVT.

The CDR3 nucleotides are TGTGCCTCGAGGACAGGGGGCTTCTACGAGCAGTACTTC. Protein product: CASRTGGFYEQYF. The chain couples TRBV30 to TRBJ2-7; 11 bases fit TRBD1. The J segment lost 3 bases and the V segment lost 7 bases, leaving 5 bases of the junction unmatched. This CDR3 spans 13 amino acids. Germline CDR1 and CDR2: GTSNPN and SVGIG (reference sequence).

This rearrangement joins TRBV5-6 to TRBJ1-1, with D hard to call. The CDR3 is made up of 13 amino acids. Trimming stripped 0 bases from V and 0 bases from J, with 3 bases between. Per germline, CDR1 SGHDT and CDR2 YYEEEE. The CDR3 loop reads CASSLVVNTEAFF. DNA for the CDR3: TGTGCCAGCAGCTTGGTCGTGAACACTGAAGCTTTCTTT. Filled out from reference TRBV5-6 and TRBJ1-1, the complete variable domain reads DAGVTQSPTHLIKTRGQQVTLRCSPKSGHDTVSWYQQALGQGPQFIFQYYEEEERQRGNFPDRFSGHQFPNYSSELNVNALLLGDSALYLCASSLVVNTEAFFGQGTRLTVV.

The chain combines TRBV29-1 with TRBJ1-1; 7 bases are shared with TRBD1. The germline gives CDR1 SQVTM, CDR2 ANQGSEA. With 7 bases clipped from V and 6 bases from J, the junction kept 8 bases outside the gene matches. This CDR3 has 12 residues. The CDR3 nucleotides are TGCAGCGCCCACCGGGACAGCCCTGAAGCTTTCTTT. It is translated as CSAHRDSPEAFF.

This clone has more than one count but fewer than ten. The chain recombines TRBV5-1 with TRBJ1-1, with D perhaps TRBD1 (5 bases). V was cut by 2 bases and J by 0 bases, with 11 bases left in between. The CDR3 spans 15 residues. The germline V gene encodes CDR1 SGHRS and CDR2 YFSETQ. CDR3 in DNA: TGCGCCAGCAGCTTTGGCGGGACGGTGAACACTGAAGCTTTCTTT. Protein: CASSFGGTVNTEAFF.

The gene calls are TRBV7-9 and TRBJ2-5; 9 bases are a match to TRBD1. The J call is uncertain, as TRBJ2-7 better fits the DNA end. The CDR3 has 13 residues. CDR1 SEHNR and CDR2 FQNEAQ come from the germline V gene (reference sequence). The CDR3 DNA reads as TGTGCCAGCAGCTTGGACAGGGGCCACGAGCAGTACTTC. As protein: CASSLDRGHEQYF.

This clone was observed once. J is TRBJ2-2 and V is TRBV5-1; possibly TRBD1 for D (6 bases). The length of the CDR3 is 14 residues. Germline CDR1 SGHRS, CDR2 YFSETQ. V was cut by 0 bases and J by 5 bases, with 8 bases left in between. CDR3 nucleotide sequence: TGCGCCAGCAGCTTGGAGGGGGTGACCGGGGAGCTGTTTTTT. Translated: CASSLEGVTGELFF.

This chain uses TRBV5-1 with TRBJ1-1; D uncertain. Between the trimmed V and J ends, which lost 0 bases and 3 bases, there was a span of 9 bases. CDR3 length: 14 residues. Germline V CDR1 and CDR2: SGHRS, YFSETQ. The CDR3 reads CASSLGRRDTEAFF. In DNA form, the CDR3 reads TGCGCCAGCAGCTTGGGGCGGAGGGACACTGAAGCTTTCTTT.